This T cell receptor (beta chain) is from a study of T cells in Graves' hyperthyroidism and ophthalmopathy (dated by TCRdb to the late 2010s). For context, the study as a whole: Peripheral blood was sampled at the time of initial diagnosis, prior to any treatment. According to the paper, TCR Vbeta CDR3 sequencing was carried out on more than 120 peripheral blood samples, which came from more than 40 ophthalmopathy, some 73 hyperthyroidism and approximately 17 progressor patients. The 100 discovery patients were randomly split 7:3 into training and test sets. A discovery cohort of about 95 patients, about 44 with Graves' ophthalmopathy and fewer than 65 with stable Graves' hyperthyroidism, was used to find distinguishing TCR V-J signatures. In over five Graves' hyperthyroidism patients, the study also compared T-cell repertoires from thyroid tissue with T-cell repertoires from blood. Whether ophthalmopathy could be predicted prospectively was tested in an independent validation cohort made up of 18 to 20 hyperthyroidism patients plus 17 patients who later progressed to ophthalmopathy. After blood sampling, hyperthyroidism patients were treated with methimazole at a starting dose of 30 mg daily, and ophthalmopathy patients were treated with high-dose intravenous methylprednisolone.

V has 5 bases trimmed and J has 3 bases trimmed; junction bases matching no gene number 6. Its CDR3 holds 13 amino acids, cysteine through phenylalanine. The CDR3 DNA has 39 bases and is translated from base 1. For CDR1 and CDR2, the germline V gene (reference sequence) lists DFQATT and SNEGSKA. The TCR beta CDR3 regions were amplified from RNA transcripts. A first-round RT-PCR of the TCR CDR3 used the HTBI primer set with the Qiagen OneStep RT-PCR kit. Libraries were constructed in a second round of multiplex PCR, after which size selection and purification were carried out. Sequencing of the libraries was done on an Illumina HiSeq2000 using paired-end 100 bp reads. As for the original processing: SOAPnuke was used to process the raw data, removing reads that contained adapters or uncalled bases, had a mean Phred below 15, or lacked an exact match to the constant primer or identifier. COPE v1.2.5 was used to merge high-quality paired reads, and clonotypes were defined as unique nucleotide sequences. MiTCR v1.1 was used to align the clonotypes against IMGT TRBV, TRBD and TRBJ reference segments. Analysis was restricted to V-J combinations with a frequency above 0.0001, which covered 99.2% of repertoires. A TCS score was defined as the ratio between F50 (clonal expansion) and ExV (chaos), using BLOSUM62-based TCRdist between CDR3 peptides within each V-J. Welch's t-statistics and random forest reduced some 510 V-J features to about 13, which were used in a naive Bayes classifier (R e1071). The public reads were run again by TCRdb, first through fastp at Q25 and then through MiXCR, and only productive beta chains were kept. Rows are unified per CDR3 protein, each entry keeping the most common DNA and genes. Clone size and V and J calls follow TCRdb, not the original study. This sample is represented by about 250,000 distinct CDR3 sequences; roughly a quarter of them were singletons. The biggest ten clones account for under 40% of the sample.

The investigation overall reported the following: Most expanded thyroid clonotypes (frequency above 0.001) were also detected in blood, a finding suggesting that blood repertoires may reflect thyroid immune responses. In validation, progression to ophthalmopathy was predicted by the model with more than 65% sensitivity and 72% to 85% specificity, a median of around 5.9 months before onset. No statistical method was used to fix the sample size in advance, and group allocation was not hidden from the investigators. A 13 V-J signature model separated ophthalmopathy from stable hyperthyroidism, with about 90% sensitivity and roughly 81% specificity in cross-validation and 80%/75% in testing.

This clonotype was recorded many times. Its target antigen remains unknown. No base quality information exists; no much larger clone differs at one position. In the ophthalmopathy patients, disease was moderately to severely active, with a Clinical Activity Score of 3 or more, a NOSPECS grade of 4 or more, and a duration of less than 3 months. The study excluded patients with uncontrolled infections, other autoimmune diseases, pregnancy or lactation. Diagnoses relied on clinical symptoms, serum thyroxine and TRAb, thyroid ultrasound and orbital computed tomography. PBMCs were separated from approximately 10 ml of fresh peripheral blood using Ficoll-Paque density gradient centrifugation. Total RNA was extracted using Trizol reagent, and RNA quality was assessed on an Agilent 2100 Bioanalyzer.

Recombination joined TRBV20-1 with TRBJ2-7, with 8 bases in between that match TRBD1. This clonotype was obtained from a woman between 40 and 50 years old with Graves' ophthalmopathy. Sequenced sample: blood. The DNA reads as follows: TGCAGTGCTCCGGACAGGGTAATCTACGAGCAGTACTTC. Translation gives CSAPDRVIYEQYF.